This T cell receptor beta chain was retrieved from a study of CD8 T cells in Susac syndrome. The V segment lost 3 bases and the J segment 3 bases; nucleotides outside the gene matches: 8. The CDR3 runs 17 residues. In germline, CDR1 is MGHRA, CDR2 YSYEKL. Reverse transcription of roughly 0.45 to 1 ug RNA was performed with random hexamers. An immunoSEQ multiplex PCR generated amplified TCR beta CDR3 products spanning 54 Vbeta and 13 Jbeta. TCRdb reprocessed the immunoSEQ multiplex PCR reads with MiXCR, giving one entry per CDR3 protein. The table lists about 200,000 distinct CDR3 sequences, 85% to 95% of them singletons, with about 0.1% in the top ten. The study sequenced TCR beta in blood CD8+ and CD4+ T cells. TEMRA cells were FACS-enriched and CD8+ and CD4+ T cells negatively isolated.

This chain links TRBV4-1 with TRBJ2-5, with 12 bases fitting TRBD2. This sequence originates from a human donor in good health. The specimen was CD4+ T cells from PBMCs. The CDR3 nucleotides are TGCGCCAGCAGCCACCCCAGACTAGCGGGGGAGAAAGAGACCCAGTACTTC. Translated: CASSHPRLAGEKETQYF.